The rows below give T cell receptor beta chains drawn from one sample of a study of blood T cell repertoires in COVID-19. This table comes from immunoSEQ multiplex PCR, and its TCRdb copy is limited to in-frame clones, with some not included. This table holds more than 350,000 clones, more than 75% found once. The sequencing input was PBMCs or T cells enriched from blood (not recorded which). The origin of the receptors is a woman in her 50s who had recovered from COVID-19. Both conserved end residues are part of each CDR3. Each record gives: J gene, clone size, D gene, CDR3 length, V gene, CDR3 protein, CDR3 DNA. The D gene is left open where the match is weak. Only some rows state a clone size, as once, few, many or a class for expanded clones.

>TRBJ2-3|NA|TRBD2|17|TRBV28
CASSLLGGGAVTDTQYF
TGTGCCAGCAGTTTACTCGGCGGGGGGGCAGTCACAGATACGCAGTATTTT
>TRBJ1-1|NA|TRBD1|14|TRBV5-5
CASSLRQGRTEAFF
TGTGCCAGCAGCTTGAGACAGGGTAGGACTGAAGCTTTCTTT
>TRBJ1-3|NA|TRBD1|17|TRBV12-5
CASGRPGQGVSGNTIYF
TGTGCTAGTGGGCGCCCCGGACAGGGAGTTTCTGGAAACACCATATATTTT
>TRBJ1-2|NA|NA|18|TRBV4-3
CASSQEPGRGGAGYGYTF
TGCGCCAGCAGCCAAGAACCGGGTCGCGGGGGCGCAGGCTATGGCTACACCTTC
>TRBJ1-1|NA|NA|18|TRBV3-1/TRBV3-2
CASSRFPTLSDRGREEFF
TGTGCCAGCAGCCGATTCCCCACTTTATCGGATCGGGGTCGGGAGGAATTCTTT
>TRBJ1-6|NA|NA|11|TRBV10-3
CAISSYRDLHF
TGTGCCATCAGTAGTTACAGGGACCTCCACTTT
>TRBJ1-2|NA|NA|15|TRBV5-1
CASSLGQAISYGYTF
TGCGCCAGCAGCTTGGGACAGGCAATATCCTATGGCTACACCTTC
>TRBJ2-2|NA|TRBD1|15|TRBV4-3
CASSHDRVGTGELFF
TGCGCCAGCAGCCATGACAGGGTGGGCACCGGGGAGCTGTTTTTT
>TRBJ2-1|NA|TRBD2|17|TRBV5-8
CASSLERVAGGFNEQFF
TGTGCCAGCAGCTTGGAGCGGGTAGCGGGGGGGTTCAATGAGCAGTTCTTC
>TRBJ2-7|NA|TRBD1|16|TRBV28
CASSSPGTGGRDEQYF
TGTGCCAGCAGTTCCCCCGGGACAGGGGGTAGGGACGAGCAGTACTTC
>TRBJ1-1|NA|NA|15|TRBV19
CASSRTEILNTEAFF
TGTGCCAGTAGCCGGACAGAGATTCTGAACACTGAAGCTTTCTTT
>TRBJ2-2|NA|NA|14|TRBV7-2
CASSLQLGPGELFF
TGTGCCAGCAGCTTGCAGCTAGGTCCCGGGGAGCTGTTTTTT
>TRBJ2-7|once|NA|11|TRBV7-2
CASSFGSEQYF
TGTGCCAGCAGCTTCGGGTCCGAGCAGTACTTC
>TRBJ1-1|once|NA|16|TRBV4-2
CASSPSPGTLNTEAFF
TGTGCCAGCAGCCCTAGTCCCGGGACATTGAACACTGAAGCTTTCTTT
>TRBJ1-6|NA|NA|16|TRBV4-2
CASSQDEDLGGSPLHF
TGTGCCAGCAGCCAAGATGAGGACTTAGGGGGTTCACCCCTCCACTTT
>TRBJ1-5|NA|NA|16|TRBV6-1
CASSEARGTSNQPQHF
TGTGCCAGCAGTGAAGCAAGGGGGACGAGCAATCAGCCCCAGCATTTT
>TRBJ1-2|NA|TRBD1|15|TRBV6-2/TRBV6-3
CASSTAGTGTYGYTF
TGTGCCAGCAGCACTGCCGGGACAGGGACCTATGGCTACACCTTC
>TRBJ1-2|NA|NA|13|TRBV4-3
CASSPRGDYGYTF
TGCGCCAGCAGCCCCAGGGGTGACTATGGCTACACCTTC
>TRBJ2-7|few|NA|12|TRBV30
CAWSRDFYEQYF
TGTGCCTGGAGTCGGGACTTCTACGAGCAGTACTTC
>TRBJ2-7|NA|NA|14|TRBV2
CASRRTQAQDEQYF
TGTGCCAGCAGACGCACCCAAGCTCAAGACGAGCAGTACTTC
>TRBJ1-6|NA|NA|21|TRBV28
CASSFPTSQAGKGSYNSPLHF
TGTGCCAGCAGTTTCCCCACCTCCCAGGCGGGTAAAGGGTCCTATAATTCACCCCTCCACTTT
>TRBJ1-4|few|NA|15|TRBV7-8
CASSPEGRANEKLFF
TGTGCCAGCAGCCCCGAGGGGAGGGCTAATGAAAAACTGTTTTTT
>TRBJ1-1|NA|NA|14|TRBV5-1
CASSFDSLNTEAFF
TGCGCCAGCAGCTTCGACAGTCTGAACACTGAAGCTTTCTTT
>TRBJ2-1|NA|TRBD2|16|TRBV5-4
CASSLVGGGAPDEQFF
TGTGCCAGCAGCTTGGTTGGCGGGGGGGCCCCGGATGAGCAGTTCTTC
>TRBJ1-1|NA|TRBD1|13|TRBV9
CASSGDRGTEAFF
TGTGCCAGCAGCGGAGACAGGGGAACTGAAGCTTTCTTT
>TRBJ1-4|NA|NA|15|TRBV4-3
CASSQDQRGNEKLFF
TGCGCCAGCAGCCAAGATCAACGGGGGAATGAAAAACTGTTTTTT
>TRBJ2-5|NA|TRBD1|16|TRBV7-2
CASSLDSSRGWETQYF
TGTGCCAGCAGCTTAGATAGTAGCAGGGGGTGGGAGACCCAGTACTTC
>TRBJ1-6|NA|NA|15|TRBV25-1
CASSEQGIRSSPLHF
TGTGCCAGCAGTGAACAGGGGATAAGGAGTTCACCCCTCCACTTT
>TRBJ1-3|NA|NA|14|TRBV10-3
CAISLQNSGNTIYF
TGTGCCATCAGTCTACAGAACTCTGGAAACACCATATATTTT